This T cell receptor (beta chain) originates from a study of CD8 T cells in ankylosing spondylitis. Broader study findings: Prior work had noted some motif variants in reactive arthritis blood and synovial fluid. Blood from ankylosing spondylitis patients appeared to carry a characteristic roughly 8-variant TCR beta motif.

Generation of TCR beta libraries employed quantitative 5'-RACE incorporating molecular barcodes. A single record per CDR3 protein comes from TCRdb applying MiXCR to the 5' RACE reads. This table has 150,000 to 200,000 distinct CDR3 sequences, 10% to 15% appearing once. Turning to this clonotype: The antigen is not known.

Sequencing was carried out using blood, either unsorted or a sorted T cell fraction (not recorded which). The sequence was obtained from a female donor with ankylosing spondylitis or in good health (not recorded which).

The DNA for the CDR3 is TGTGCCAGCAGCAATGGGAACGAAGAGACCCAGTACTTC. Its protein product is CASSNGNEETQYF. This chain connects TRBV7-7 to TRBJ2-5; no clear D gene. The CDR3 is 13 residues long. In germline, CDR1 is SSHAT, CDR2 FNYEAQ (reference sequence). The V and J ends lost 5 bases and 3 bases respectively, with 10 bases between them.